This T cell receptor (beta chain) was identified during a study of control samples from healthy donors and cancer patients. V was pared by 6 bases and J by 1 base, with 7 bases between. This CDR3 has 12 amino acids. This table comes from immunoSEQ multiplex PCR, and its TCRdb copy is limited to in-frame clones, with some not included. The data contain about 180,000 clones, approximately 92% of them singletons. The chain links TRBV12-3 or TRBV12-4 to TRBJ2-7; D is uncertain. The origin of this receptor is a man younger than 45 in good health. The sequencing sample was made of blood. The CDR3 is CASREASYEQYF. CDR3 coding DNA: TGTGCCAGCAGAGAGGCTTCCTACGAGCAGTACTTC.